This section outlines one TCR beta chain sequence together with its context. Methods used by the authors: Estimation of nucleated cell counts relied on the amplification of reference gene primers. The table came from immunoSEQ multiplex PCR; TCRdb's copy has only in-frame clones and leaves some out. For V, J and clone size, that table is used; D and trimming come from the DNA. The sample lists about 120,000 clones; roughly 85% were seen once. This CDR3 has 14 amino acids. The ends were cut back, 1 base at V and 8 bases at J, with 14 bases in the middle. Germline CDR1 and CDR2: SGHVS and FNYEAQ. This record comes from a study of blood T cell repertoires in COVID-19. Study in general: Whether acute or convalescent, the COVID-19 samples came from the United States, Italy and Spain. Nucleic acid was either cDNA or gDNA, and it came from T cells, B-cell-depleted T cells, or PBMCs.

This chain joins TRBV7-6 and TRBJ1-2; D is uncertain. Specimen: peripheral blood. The source of this sequence is a man older than 75 with acute or convalescent COVID-19. The CDR3 sequence: CASSLDPGLFGYTF. CDR3 nucleotide sequence: TGTGCCAGCAGCTTAGACCCTGGGCTCTTCGGCTACACCTTC.